The TCR beta chain described here comes from a study of blood T cell repertoires in COVID-19. Turning to the study itself: Researchers got acute and convalescent COVID-19 samples from the United States, Italy and Spain. T cells, B-cell-depleted T cells, or PBMCs supplied cDNA or gDNA.

How the authors handled the data: Amplifying reference gene primers gave estimates of nucleated cell counts. The protocol was immunoSEQ multiplex PCR, while the TCRdb copy is restricted to in-frame clones and leaves out a portion. Clone size and the V and J calls come from that table; the DNA yielded D and trimming. The sample lists roughly 10,000 clones, around 85% occurring once. Germline CDR1 MNHEY, CDR2 SVGAGI. The CDR3 loop spans 15 amino acids. V lost 10 bases and J 6 bases, leaving 21 bases between the germline ends. The chain combines TRBV6-5 with TRBJ2-2, with a tentative D call TRBD1 (5 bases). The sequenced sample consisted of peripheral blood. The origin of this receptor is a man between 70 and 80 years old with active COVID-19. This CDR3 is CATSYGIGAAGELFF. CDR3 nucleotide sequence: TGTGCCACGTCTTATGGGATAGGGGCCGCCGGGGAGCTGTTTTTT.